Listed below are T cell receptor beta chains from one sample, sequenced in a study of cytomegalovirus exposure and HLA in healthy donors. The repertoire was sequenced with immunoSEQ multiplex PCR; TCRdb's copy has only in-frame clones and lacks some. The sample has around 200,000 clones, 80% to 85% seen once. Sample: PBMCs. The receptor set was obtained from a woman aged 18-35 years in good health and CMV-seropositive. The conserved cysteine and the conserved F or W are not part of the CDR3 here. Part of the rows lack a size; the others show once, few, many or a class for expanded clones.

clone_size,v_call,j_call,cdr3_aa
NA,TRBV2,TRBJ2-3,ASSDRLAGGVDTQY
NA,TRBV28,TRBJ1-5,ASQGGVHQPQH
NA,TRBV15,TRBJ2-5,ATSGTREKETQY
NA,TRBV4-1,TRBJ1-2,ASSPSWTANYGYT
NA,TRBV4-3,TRBJ2-1,ASSQGRGAYNEQF
NA,TRBV29-1,TRBJ2-5,SVVARGWETQY
NA,TRBV11-2,TRBJ2-7,ASSLYEQY
NA,TRBV18,TRBJ2-5,ASSPVVGGQETQY
NA,TRBV11-2,TRBJ2-1,ASRKPSGPNNEQF
NA,TRBV5-6,TRBJ1-2,ASSFGVGQGADDYGYT
many,TRBV5-1,TRBJ2-5,ASSPGATYQETQY
NA,TRBV7-8,TRBJ2-7,ASNDRETSYEQY
once,TRBV6-1,TRBJ1-1,AGALRPDTEAF
NA,TRBV19,TRBJ1-5,ASSFRGQGSNQPQH
NA,TRBV6-1,TRBJ1-1,ASTAEGVSNTEAF
NA,TRBV27,TRBJ1-1,ASSLRGSTEAF
NA,TRBV7-9,TRBJ2-1,ASTHIPTKDNEQF
NA,TRBV7-2,TRBJ2-3,ASSLSRGSIISTDTQY
NA,TRBV7-3,TRBJ2-5,ASSLSRQGSGETQY
NA,TRBV7-9,TRBJ2-2,ASSLVYPGELF
NA,TRBV6-4,TRBJ2-3,ASSPTGGPDTQY
NA,TRBV27,TRBJ1-5,ASSLDSVRPQH
NA,TRBV2,TRBJ2-1,ASRSGTSVYNEQF
NA,TRBV10-2,TRBJ2-1,ASSPQTSGYNEQF
NA,TRBV27,TRBJ2-3,ASNQRGQSTDTQY
few,TRBV10-3,TRBJ1-2,AISDELTGNGYT
once,TRBV11-2,TRBJ1-2,ASSLNRGGYT
NA,TRBV2,TRBJ1-6,ASSLGENSPLH
NA,TRBV25-1,TRBJ2-3,ASSELGGGDTQY
NA,TRBV29-1,TRBJ2-5,SVGTGQETQY
NA,TRBV25-1,TRBJ2-3,ASSVLGGVFRTDTQY
NA,TRBV7-9,TRBJ1-1,ASSPTGLSEAF
NA,TRBV5-8,TRBJ2-7,ASSLEQGPYEQY
few,TRBV6-5,TRBJ2-7,ASSLQRPPEQY
NA,TRBV2,TRBJ1-2,ASSEQGPFYGYT
NA,TRBV10-3,TRBJ1-3,AIPGDGSGNTIY
once,TRBV10-3,TRBJ2-2,AIRTRLAGGFANTGELF
NA,TRBV25-1,TRBJ1-4,ASKTGGGEKLF
NA,TRBV25-1,TRBJ2-2,ASSTKPGTGNTGELF
NA,TRBV5-8,TRBJ2-4,ASSPGLRTDIQY
many,TRBV6-4,TRBJ2-2,ASSDSTGTGELF
NA,TRBV4-1,TRBJ2-5,ASSQDGGLAGVQETQY
NA,TRBV10-3,TRBJ1-6,AISESGTGDSPLH
NA,TRBV13,TRBJ2-7,ASSLIGDPLTYEQY
NA,TRBV21-1,TRBJ1-3,ASSKKGGGGNTIY
NA,TRBV5-1,TRBJ2-5,ASSKTSAKETQY
NA,TRBV19,TRBJ2-7,ASRDPGQTPYEQY
NA,TRBV19,TRBJ1-5,ASRQGSGQPQH